This entry lists 25 T cell receptor beta chains sequenced from one sample in a study of blood T cell repertoires in COVID-19. Here immunoSEQ multiplex PCR was the method, and the copy in TCRdb shows in-frame clones only, minus some. The sample lists about 120,000 clones, about four fifths occurring once. Sequenced input: peripheral blood. The receptors originated from a man aged 70 or older with acute or convalescent COVID-19.

The chain has TRBV27 and TRBJ1-1, with TRBD1 identical over 8 bases. Germline CDR1 is MNHEY and CDR2 is SMNVEV (reference sequence). V trimming: 1 base; J trimming: 3 bases; junction bases outside the gene matches: 10. This CDR3 has 17 amino acids. This CDR3 reads CASSLFRTGTLDTEAFF. DNA of the CDR3: TGTGCCAGCAGTTTATTCCGGACAGGGACTTTGGACACTGAAGCTTTCTTT.

The chain carries TRBV6-2 or TRBV6-3 and TRBJ1-1; 7 nucleotides agree with TRBD1. V gave up 2 bases and J gave up 8 bases; unmatched junction bases: 11. The CDR3 spans 15 residues. Germline V gene sequence: CDR1 MNHEY, CDR2 SVGEGT. CDR3 nucleotide sequence: TGTGCCAGCAGTTACCGCCCACAGGGGCAAACAGAAGCTTTCTTT. Protein product: CASSYRPQGQTEAFF.

The chain carries TRBV18 and TRBJ1-5; TRBD1 might be the D (6 bases). Germline CDR1 KGHSH, CDR2 LQKENI. This CDR3 comprises 15 residues. The V gene lost 3 bases and the J gene lost 3 bases, with 12 bases spanning the gap. The CDR3 spells CASSPVRGNNQPQHF. Here the CDR3 DNA reads TGTGCCAGCTCACCCGTCAGGGGTAACAATCAGCCCCAGCATTTT. Full variable domain (remainder filled in from reference TRBV18 and TRBJ1-5): NAGVMQNPRHLVRRRGQEARLRCSPMKGHSHVYWYRQLPEEGLKFMVYLQKENIIDESGMPKERFSAEFPKEGPSILRIQQVVRGDSAAYFCASSPVRGNNQPQHFGDGTRLSIL.

The chain carries TRBV6-6 and TRBJ1-2; D perhaps matches TRBD1 (5 bases). There are 13 residues in the CDR3. The V gene's germline CDR1 is MNHNY and CDR2 SVGAGI (reference sequence). V was cut by 2 bases and J by 3 bases, with 7 bases left in between. CDR3 residues: CASSYPTDYGYTF. The CDR3 nucleotides read TGTGCCAGCAGTTACCCGACAGACTATGGCTACACCTTC.

This rearrangement joins TRBV4-3 to TRBJ1-4, with a possible D match to TRBD1 (6 bases). The length of the CDR3 is 15 residues. The V gene lost 0 bases and the J gene lost 6 bases, with 11 bases spanning the gap. In germline, CDR1 is LGHNA, CDR2 YSLEER. CDR3 residues: CASSQEGGYDEKLFF. CDR3 coding DNA: TGCGCCAGCAGCCAAGAAGGGGGTTATGATGAAAAACTGTTTTTT.

The table lists this clone with a few counts. CDR3 residues: CASKNYASGVGGYTF. CDR3 bases: TGTGCCAGCAAAAATTACGCTTCAGGGGTCGGTGGCTACACCTTC. The chain joins TRBV6-5 to TRBJ1-2; possible D gene TRBD1, 6 bases. Germline V gives CDR1 MNHEY, CDR2 SVGAGI. The CDR3 loop spans 15 amino acids. Deletions cut 7 bases from V and 7 bases from J, with 22 bases between.

The chain carries TRBV7-2 and TRBJ1-1, with D possibly being TRBD1 (6 bases). Trimming took 1 base from V and 5 from J, leaving 11 bases between them. CDR1 is SGHTA and CDR2 is FQGNSA in the germline V gene. This CDR3 has 14 amino acids. This CDR3 reads CASSLGRGRTEAFF. As DNA, the CDR3 is TGTGCCAGCAGCTTAGGGCGGGGGCGGACTGAAGCTTTCTTT. Based on the CDR3 plus reference TRBV7-2 and TRBJ1-1, the full variable domain is GAGVSQSPSNKVTEKGKDVELRCDPISGHTALYWYRQSLGQGLEFLIYFQGNSAPDKSGLPSDRFSAERTGGSVSTLTIQRTQQEDSAVYLCASSLGRGRTEAFFGQGTRLTVV.

The chain recombines TRBV2 with TRBJ2-1, with D unresolved. The V gene lost 1 base and the J gene lost 10 bases, with 5 bases spanning the gap. Germline values: CDR1 SNHLY, CDR2 FYNNEI. CDR3 length: 11 residues. The CDR3 sequence is CASSEVREQFF. The CDR3 DNA reads as TGTGCCAGCAGTGAAGTGCGCGAGCAGTTCTTC.

This rearrangement joins TRBV6-1 to TRBJ1-2; 8 positions match TRBD1. The germline V gene encodes CDR1 MNHNS and CDR2 SASEGT. This CDR3 is 15 amino acids long. V was clipped by 2 bases and J by 4 bases; unmatched bases: 6. CDR3 residues: CASSEFAGGAYGYTF. For the CDR3, the DNA is TGTGCCAGCAGTGAATTCGCAGGGGGCGCCTATGGCTACACCTTC.

This clone was seen once. The chain couples TRBV10-3 to TRBJ1-2, with TRBD1 identical over 7 bases. Germline CDR1 is ENHRY and CDR2 is SYGVKD. CDR3 length: 13 amino acids. Trimming removed 10 bases from V and 2 bases from J; junction bases left unmatched: 7. The CDR3 protein is CATVLGQNYGYTF. The DNA of the CDR3 is TGTGCCACCGTGCTGGGACAGAACTATGGCTACACCTTC.

This chain connects TRBV6-5 to TRBJ1-2; D may be TRBD1 (5 bases). Trimming stripped 2 bases from V and 5 bases from J, with 12 bases between. Germline V gene data show CDR1 as MNHEY and CDR2 as SVGAGI. CDR3 length equals 14 residues. The CDR3 sequence: CASSYGGGVYGYTF. CDR3 sequence (DNA): TGTGCCAGCAGTTACGGCGGGGGAGTTTATGGCTACACCTTC.

This chain connects TRBV5-1 to TRBJ2-5; D call uncertain. The CDR3 totals 14 residues. V gave up 0 bases and J gave up 5 bases, with 11 bases separating them. Germline CDR1 is SGHRS and CDR2 is YFSETQ. The CDR3 region has the DNA TGCGCCAGCAGCTTGGGAGGCGTGGTGGAGACCCAGTACTTC. This sequence encodes CASSLGGVVETQYF. Filled out from reference TRBV5-1 and TRBJ2-5, the complete variable domain reads KAGVTQTPRYLIKTRGQQVTLSCSPISGHRSVSWYQQTPGQGLQFLFEYFSETQRNKGNFPGRFSGRQFSNSRSEMNVSTLELGDSALYLCASSLGGVVETQYFGPGTRLLVL.

This clone was observed a few times. V usage is TRBV6-6 and J usage is TRBJ2-1; 7 nucleotides line up with TRBD1. The CDR3 loop spans 15 amino acids. With V trimmed by 6 bases and J by 7 bases, 12 bases remained unmatched. CDR1 is MNHNY, CDR2 SVGAGI, per germline (reference sequence). The CDR3 loop is CASRRGGAYGNEQFF. In DNA, the CDR3 is TGTGCCAGCAGGAGAGGGGGCGCTTACGGTAATGAGCAGTTCTTC.

The chain recombines TRBV18 with TRBJ1-4, with 8 bases identical to TRBD1. CDR3 length: 15 residues. Germline V gene lookup returns CDR1 KGHSH and CDR2 LQKENI. The ends lost 3 bases at V and 0 bases at J; junction bases unmatched: 0. This chain's CDR3 is CASSPDRATNEKLFF. CDR3 bases: TGTGCCAGCTCACCGGACAGGGCAACTAATGAAAAACTGTTTTTT.

The V and J genes are TRBV6-5 and TRBJ2-5; TRBD1 aligns across 8 bases. Germline-derived CDR1 and CDR2 are MNHEY and SVGAGI. This CDR3 is 14 amino acids long. Unmatched junction bases numbered 8, after V lost 6 bases and J lost 5 bases. Here the CDR3 reads CASRSGQGGETQYF. The CDR3 DNA reads TGTGCCAGCAGGAGCGGACAGGGAGGCGAGACCCAGTACTTC.

Of note for this clone: Within the sample, other DNA sequences also encode this same CDR3. The genes are TRBV7-2 and TRBJ1-2; D gene uncertain. Germline V CDR1 and CDR2: SGHTA, FQGNSA. The CDR3 loop spans 14 amino acids. The V end was cut by 1 base, the J end by 2 bases, with 8 bases between. The CDR3 sequence: CASSLGGQNYGYTF. The DNA for the CDR3 is TGTGCCAGCAGCTTAGGTGGGCAGAACTATGGCTACACCTTC.

Turning to this clone: At one boundary the junction diverges from the germline segment, which might be a read error. The gene calls are TRBV7-7 and TRBJ2-7; D not certain. The CDR3 length is 15 residues. The germline V gene encodes CDR1 SSHAT and CDR2 FNYEAQ (reference sequence). DNA for the CDR3: TGTGCTAGCAGCTTATTCGGCAGGTTGTACTACGAGCAGTACTTC. It encodes CASSLFGRLYYEQYF. The variable domain in full, with the rest retrieved from reference TRBV7-7 and TRBJ2-7, is GAGVSQSPRYKVTKRGQDVTLRCDPISSHATLYWYQQALGQGPEFLTYFNYEAQPDKSGLPSDRFSAERPEGSISTLTIQRTEQRDSAMYRCASSLFGRLYYEQYFGPGTRLTVT.

The chain recombines TRBV4-2 with TRBJ2-1; 7 bases fit TRBD2. This CDR3 has 17 residues. From germline, CDR1 is LGHNA and CDR2 YNFKEQ. V lost 0 bases to trimming and J lost 0 bases; unmatched junction nucleotides: 5. In nucleotides, the CDR3 is TGTGCCAGCAGCCAAGATGGGCTAGCGGTCTCCTACAATGAGCAGTTCTTC. Protein: CASSQDGLAVSYNEQFF.

This clone was observed once. This chain joins TRBV10-3 and TRBJ2-3; 9 bases map to TRBD2. Germline values: CDR1 ENHRY, CDR2 SYGVKD. J was trimmed by 5 bases and V by 4 bases; bases with no gene match: 4. This CDR3 is 14 amino acids long. The CDR3 reads CAISGAGGQDTQYF. In DNA, the CDR3 is TGTGCCATCAGTGGTGCGGGGGGGCAAGATACGCAGTATTTT.

The rearrangement links TRBV6-2 or TRBV6-3 to TRBJ2-7, with 10 bases aligning to TRBD1. Trimming cost V 6 bases and J 4 bases; bases outside gene matches: 21. The CDR3 length is 19 residues. Germline values: CDR1 MNHEY, CDR2 SVGEGT. Here the CDR3 reads CASSLENYRDRGKVYEQYF. The DNA of the CDR3 is TGTGCCAGCAGCCTAGAGAACTACCGGGACAGGGGCAAGGTTTACGAGCAGTACTTC.

V usage is TRBV3-1 (or the pseudogene TRBV3-2) and J usage is TRBJ2-7, with TRBD2 identical over 14 bases. The V segment lost 3 bases and the J segment 7 bases; nucleotides outside the gene matches: 5. Germline V gene sequence: CDR1 LGHDT, CDR2 YNNKEL (reference sequence). The CDR3 covers 15 residues. As DNA, the CDR3 is TGTGCCAGCAGCCAGGGACTAGCGGGGGTCATGGAGCAGTACTTC. Amino acids: CASSQGLAGVMEQYF.

The V call is TRBV6-5, the J call TRBJ1-2; the D gene is possibly TRBD1 (5 bases). Trimming stripped 6 bases from V and 8 bases from J, with 16 bases between. Germline loops: CDR1 MNHEY, CDR2 SVGAGI. The CDR3 contains 13 residues. The CDR3 DNA reads TGTGCCAGCAGCCCCGAGGGACTCGGCGGCTACACCTTC. Protein product: CASSPEGLGGYTF.

The V and J genes are TRBV18 and TRBJ2-7, with D perhaps matching TRBD2 (7 bases). The V end lost 2 bases, the J end lost 4 bases, and 18 bases lay between the germline ends. Germline assignment: CDR1 KGHSH and CDR2 LQKENI. The CDR3 contains 16 residues. CDR3 sequence (DNA): TGTGCCAGCTCACCAGTTGGGGGGGCTGCGGGTTACGAGCAGTACTTC. Protein: CASSPVGGAAGYEQYF.

The rearrangement links TRBV14 to TRBJ1-6, with TRBD1 identical over 7 bases. This CDR3 has 18 residues. The germline gives CDR1 SGHDN, CDR2 FVKESK. With V trimmed by 4 bases and J by 0 bases, 9 bases remained unmatched. The CDR3, as DNA: TGTGCCAGCAGCCGTTACCGGGACAGAGTCTCCTATAATTCACCCCTCCACTTT. Translation: CASSRYRDRVSYNSPLHF.

The V call is TRBV4-3, the J call TRBJ1-1, with D possibly TRBD1 on 6 matching bases. V was cut by 6 bases and J by 5 bases, with 13 bases left in between. Germline CDR1 LGHNA, CDR2 YSLEER. This CDR3 has 13 amino acids. The CDR3 bases are TGCGCCAGCAGAGTAATAGGGGGAACTGAAGCTTTCTTT. Its translation is CASRVIGGTEAFF.